Sequencing of this T cell receptor beta chain was carried out in a study of shared T cell receptors in the human thymus. The protocol was immunoSEQ multiplex PCR, while the TCRdb copy is restricted to in-frame clones and leaves out a portion. The sample carries over 450,000 clones, 75% to 80% recorded once. V dropped 3 bases and J dropped 3 bases, with 21 bases sitting between them. The CDR3 totals 17 residues. CDR1 and CDR2 (germline): SQVTM, ANQGSEA. This same sample was also taken into another study, of human thymus T cells. From that study: Resections from corrective heart surgery supplied the thymus tissue. Thymic and blood repertoires appeared to show biased V and J gene usage. Unrelated individuals reportedly shared highly overlapping thymic TCR repertoires.

This chain links TRBV29-1 with TRBJ2-1; possible D gene TRBD1, 6 bases. Sequenced sample: thymocytes. The sequence was collected from a boy in the first two years of life with a congenital heart defect. CDR3 in DNA: TGCAGCGTTGATCCAGAGCTCCGGGACAACTGCTACAATGAGCAGTTCTTC. As protein: CSVDPELRDNCYNEQFF.